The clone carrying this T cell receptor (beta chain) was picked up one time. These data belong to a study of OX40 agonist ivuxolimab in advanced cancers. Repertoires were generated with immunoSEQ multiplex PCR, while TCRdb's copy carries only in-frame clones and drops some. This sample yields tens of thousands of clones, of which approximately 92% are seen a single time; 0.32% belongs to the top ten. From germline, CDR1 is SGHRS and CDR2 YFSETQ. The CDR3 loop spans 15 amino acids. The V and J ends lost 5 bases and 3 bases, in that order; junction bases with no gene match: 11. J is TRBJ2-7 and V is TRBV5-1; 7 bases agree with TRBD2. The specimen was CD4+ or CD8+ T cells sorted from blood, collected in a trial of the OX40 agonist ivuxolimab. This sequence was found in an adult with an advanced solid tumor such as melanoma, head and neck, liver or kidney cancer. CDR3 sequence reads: CASSKSGDSGYEQYF. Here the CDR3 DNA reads TGCGCCAGCAGTAAAAGCGGGGATAGTGGCTACGAGCAGTACTTC.